This T cell receptor (beta chain) came from a study of blood T cell repertoires in COVID-19. Study in general: Acute-phase and convalescent COVID-19 samples originated in the United States, Italy and Spain.

From germline, CDR1 is SGHDT and CDR2 YYEEEE. Between the trimmed V and J ends, which lost 0 bases and 5 bases, there was a span of 11 bases. This CDR3 is built from 14 residues. How the authors handled the data: Nucleated cell counts were estimated from reference gene primer amplification. Clones were sequenced by immunoSEQ multiplex PCR, and TCRdb holds only the in-frame ones, with some missing. V, J and clone size were drawn from that table, and D and trimming were deduced from the DNA. The repertoire consists of 200,000 to 250,000 clones, with 70% to 90% occurring once and the leading ten covering approximately 12%.

Sequencing was done on a sample of peripheral blood. The V call is TRBV5-6, the J call TRBJ2-5; no firm D call. The TCR comes from a woman younger than 30 who had recovered from COVID-19. The CDR3 loop reads CASSLAGSHETQYF. The CDR3 DNA sequence: TGTGCCAGCAGCTTGGCCGGTAGCCACGAGACCCAGTACTTC.